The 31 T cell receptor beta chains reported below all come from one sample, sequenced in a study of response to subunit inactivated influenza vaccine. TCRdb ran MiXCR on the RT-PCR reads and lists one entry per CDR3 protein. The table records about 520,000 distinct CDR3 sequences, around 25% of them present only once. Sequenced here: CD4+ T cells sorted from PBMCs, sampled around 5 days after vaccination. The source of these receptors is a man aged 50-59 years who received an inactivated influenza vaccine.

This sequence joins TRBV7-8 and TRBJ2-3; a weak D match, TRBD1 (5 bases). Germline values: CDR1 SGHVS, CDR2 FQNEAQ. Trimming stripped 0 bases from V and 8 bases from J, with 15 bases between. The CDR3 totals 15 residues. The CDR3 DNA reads TGTGCCAGCAGCTTAGCGGGGCCTTACCCCGGTACGCAGTATTTT. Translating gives CASSLAGPYPGTQYF. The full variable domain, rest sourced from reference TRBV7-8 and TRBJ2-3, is GAGVSQSPRYKVAKRGQDVALRCDPISGHVSLFWYQQALGQGPEFLTYFQNEAQLDKSGLPSDRFFAERPEGSVSTLKIQRTQQEDSAVYLCASSLAGPYPGTQYFGPGTRLTVL.

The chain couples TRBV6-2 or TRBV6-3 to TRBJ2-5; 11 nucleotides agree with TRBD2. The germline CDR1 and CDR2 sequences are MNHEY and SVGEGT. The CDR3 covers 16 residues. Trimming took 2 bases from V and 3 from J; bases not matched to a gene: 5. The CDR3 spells CASSYKLAGVEETQYF. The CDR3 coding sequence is TGTGCCAGCAGTTACAAACTAGCGGGAGTCGAAGAGACCCAGTACTTC.

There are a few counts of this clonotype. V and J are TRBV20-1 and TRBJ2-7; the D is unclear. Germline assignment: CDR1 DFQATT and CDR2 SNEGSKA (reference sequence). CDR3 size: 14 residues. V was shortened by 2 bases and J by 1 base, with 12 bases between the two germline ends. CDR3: CSARSGAASYEQYF. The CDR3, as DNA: TGCAGTGCTAGATCGGGCGCGGCATCCTACGAGCAGTACTTC.

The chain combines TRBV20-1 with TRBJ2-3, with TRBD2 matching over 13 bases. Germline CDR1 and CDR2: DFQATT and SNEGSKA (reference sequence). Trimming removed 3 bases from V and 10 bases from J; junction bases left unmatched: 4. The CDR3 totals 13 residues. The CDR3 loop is CSASGLAGVSQYF. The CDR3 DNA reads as TGCAGTGCTAGTGGACTAGCGGGAGTTTCGCAGTATTTT.

The CDR3 coding sequence is TGTGCCAGCACCAATTACTACGAGCAGTACTTC. Translating gives CASTNYYEQYF. The chain has TRBV25-1 and TRBJ2-7, with unresolved D. Germline CDR1 MGHDK, CDR2 SYGVNS. The CDR3 extends over 11 amino acids. V dropped 7 bases and J dropped 3 bases, with 7 bases sitting between them.

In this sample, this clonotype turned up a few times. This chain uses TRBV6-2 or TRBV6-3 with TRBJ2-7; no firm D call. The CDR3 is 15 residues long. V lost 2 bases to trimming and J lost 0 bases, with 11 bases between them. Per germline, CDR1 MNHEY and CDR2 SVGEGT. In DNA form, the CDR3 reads TGTGCCAGCAGTTACAGCCCTTCCAACTCCTACGAGCAGTACTTC. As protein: CASSYSPSNSYEQYF.

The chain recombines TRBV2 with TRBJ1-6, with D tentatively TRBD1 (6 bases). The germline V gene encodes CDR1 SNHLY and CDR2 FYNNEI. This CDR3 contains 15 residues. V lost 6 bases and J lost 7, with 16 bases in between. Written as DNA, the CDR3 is TGTGCCAGCAGATGGAACCCGGGACACAATTCACCCCTCCACTTT. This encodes CASRWNPGHNSPLHF.

CDR3 loop: CASSQDPAGTRTYTQYF. The CDR3 DNA reads TGTGCCAGCAGCCAAGACCCCGCCGGGACTAGGACCTATACGCAGTATTTT. This rearrangement joins TRBV4-2 to TRBJ2-3; 8 nucleotides line up with TRBD2. The CDR3 length is 17 residues. Trimming removed 0 bases from V and 7 bases from J; junction bases left unmatched: 12. Germline CDR1 is LGHNA and CDR2 is YNFKEQ.

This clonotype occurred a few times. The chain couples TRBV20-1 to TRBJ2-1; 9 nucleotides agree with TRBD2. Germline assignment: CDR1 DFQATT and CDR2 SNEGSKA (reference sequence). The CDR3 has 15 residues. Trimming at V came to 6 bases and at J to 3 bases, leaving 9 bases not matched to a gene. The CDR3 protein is CSAPRPLAGYNEQFF. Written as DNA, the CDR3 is TGCAGTGCCCCCAGGCCACTAGCGGGCTACAATGAGCAGTTCTTC.

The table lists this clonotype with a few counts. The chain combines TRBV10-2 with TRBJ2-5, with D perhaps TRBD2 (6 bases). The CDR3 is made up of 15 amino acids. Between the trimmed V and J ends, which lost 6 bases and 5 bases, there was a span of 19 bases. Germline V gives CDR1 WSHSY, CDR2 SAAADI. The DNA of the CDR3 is TGCGCCAGCAGCAATCTCTTAGCGGCAGGGGAGACCCAGTACTTC. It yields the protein CASSNLLAAGETQYF.

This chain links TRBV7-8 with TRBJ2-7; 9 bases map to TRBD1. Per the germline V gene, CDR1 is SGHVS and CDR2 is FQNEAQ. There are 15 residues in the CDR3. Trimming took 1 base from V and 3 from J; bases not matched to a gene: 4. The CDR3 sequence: CASSLGWTGVYEQYF. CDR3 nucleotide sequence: TGTGCCAGCAGCTTAGGCTGGACAGGGGTCTACGAGCAGTACTTC.

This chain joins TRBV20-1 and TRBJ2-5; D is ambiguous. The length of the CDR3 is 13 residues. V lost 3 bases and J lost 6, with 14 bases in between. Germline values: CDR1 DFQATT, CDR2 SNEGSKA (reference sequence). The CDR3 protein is CSARKGGSKTQYF. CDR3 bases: TGCAGTGCTAGGAAGGGTGGCTCGAAGACCCAGTACTTC.

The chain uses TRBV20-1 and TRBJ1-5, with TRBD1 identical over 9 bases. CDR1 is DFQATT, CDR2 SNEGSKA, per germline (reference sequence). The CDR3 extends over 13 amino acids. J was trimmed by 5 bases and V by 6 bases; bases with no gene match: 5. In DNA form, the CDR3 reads TGCAGTGCAAAACAGGGGGCGGATCAGCCCCAGCATTTT. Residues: CSAKQGADQPQHF.

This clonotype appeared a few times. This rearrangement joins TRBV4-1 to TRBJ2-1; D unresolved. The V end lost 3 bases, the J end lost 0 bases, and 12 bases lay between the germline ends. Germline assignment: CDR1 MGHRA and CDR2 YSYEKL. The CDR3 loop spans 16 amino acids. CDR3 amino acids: CASSQRILSSYNEQFF. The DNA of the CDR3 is TGCGCCAGCAGCCAGAGAATACTAAGCTCCTACAATGAGCAGTTCTTC.

This CDR3 reads CASILFGGTDTQYF. As DNA, the CDR3 is TGCGCCAGCATCCTCTTTGGGGGCACAGATACGCAGTATTTT. The rearrangement joins TRBV5-1 to TRBJ2-3, with D unclear. The CDR3 loop spans 14 amino acids. V lost 6 bases to trimming and J lost 1 base, with 12 bases between them. Germline CDR1 reads SGHRS; CDR2 reads YFSETQ.

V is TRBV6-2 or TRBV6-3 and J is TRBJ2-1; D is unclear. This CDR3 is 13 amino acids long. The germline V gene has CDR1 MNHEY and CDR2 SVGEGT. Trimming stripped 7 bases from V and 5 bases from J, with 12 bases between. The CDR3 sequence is CASIANMNNEQFF. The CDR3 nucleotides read TGTGCCAGCATTGCGAATATGAACAATGAGCAGTTCTTC.

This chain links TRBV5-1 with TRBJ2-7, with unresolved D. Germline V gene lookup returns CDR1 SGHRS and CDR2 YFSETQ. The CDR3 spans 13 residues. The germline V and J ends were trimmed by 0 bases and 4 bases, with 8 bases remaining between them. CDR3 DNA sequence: TGCGCCAGCAGCTTGGATATGCTTTACGAGCAGTACTTC. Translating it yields CASSLDMLYEQYF.

CDR3 residues: CSARGVARDRGNEQYF. The CDR3 DNA follows: TGCAGTGCTAGAGGAGTAGCAAGGGACAGGGGGAACGAGCAGTACTTC. The chain is built from TRBV20-1 and TRBJ2-7; TRBD1 agrees at 11 bases. Per germline, CDR1 DFQATT and CDR2 SNEGSKA (reference sequence). This CDR3 region has 16 residues. Trimming at V came to 1 base and at J to 5 bases, leaving 10 bases not matched to a gene.

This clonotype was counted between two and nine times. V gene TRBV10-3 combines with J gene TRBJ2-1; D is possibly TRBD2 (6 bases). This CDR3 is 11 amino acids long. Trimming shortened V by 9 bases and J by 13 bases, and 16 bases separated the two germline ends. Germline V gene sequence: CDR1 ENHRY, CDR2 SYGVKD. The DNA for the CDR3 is TGTGCCATAACGGATGGGACTTTACAGTTCTTC. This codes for CAITDGTLQFF.

The CDR3 is CAWRGTFGSIQYF. The CDR3 DNA sequence: TGTGCCTGGAGGGGGACCTTCGGAAGCATTCAGTACTTC. The chain has TRBV30 and TRBJ2-4; D may be TRBD1 or TRBD2 (5 bases each). There are 13 residues in the CDR3. Between the trimmed V and J ends, which lost 3 bases and 9 bases, there was a span of 15 bases. CDR1 is GTSNPN, CDR2 SVGIG, per germline (reference sequence).

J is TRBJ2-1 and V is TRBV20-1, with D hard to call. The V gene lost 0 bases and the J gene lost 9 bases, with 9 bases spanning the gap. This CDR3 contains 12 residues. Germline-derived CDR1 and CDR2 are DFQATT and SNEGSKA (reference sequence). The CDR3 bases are TGCAGTGCTAGAGAAGCGCCGGGTGAGCAGTTCTTC. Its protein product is CSAREAPGEQFF.

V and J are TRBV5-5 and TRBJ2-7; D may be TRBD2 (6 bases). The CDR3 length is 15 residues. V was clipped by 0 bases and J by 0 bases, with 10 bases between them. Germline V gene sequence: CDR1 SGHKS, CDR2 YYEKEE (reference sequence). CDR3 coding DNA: TGTGCCAGCAGCTTGGCCTCGGGGGTCTCCTACGAGCAGTACTTC. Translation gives CASSLASGVSYEQYF.

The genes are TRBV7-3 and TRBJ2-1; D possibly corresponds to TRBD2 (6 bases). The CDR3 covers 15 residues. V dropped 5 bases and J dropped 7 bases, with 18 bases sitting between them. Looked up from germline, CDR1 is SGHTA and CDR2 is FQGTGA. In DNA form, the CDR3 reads TGTGCCAGCAGCCCCCGTCGGGGGACTGCGAATGAGCAGTTCTTC. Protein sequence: CASSPRRGTANEQFF.

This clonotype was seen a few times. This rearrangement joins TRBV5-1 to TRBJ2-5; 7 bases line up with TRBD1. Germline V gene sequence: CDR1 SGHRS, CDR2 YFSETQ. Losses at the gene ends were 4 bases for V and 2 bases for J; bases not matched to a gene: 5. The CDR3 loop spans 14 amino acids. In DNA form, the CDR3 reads TGCGCCAGCAGCGGGGGACAGCCTCAAGAGACCCAGTACTTC. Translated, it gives CASSGGQPQETQYF.

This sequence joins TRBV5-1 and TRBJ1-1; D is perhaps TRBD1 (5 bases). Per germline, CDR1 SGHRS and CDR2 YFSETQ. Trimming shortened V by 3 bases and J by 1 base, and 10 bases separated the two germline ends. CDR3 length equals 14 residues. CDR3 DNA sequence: TGCGCCAGCAGCTCGACTGGACAGAACACTGAAGCTTTCTTT. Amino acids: CASSSTGQNTEAFF.

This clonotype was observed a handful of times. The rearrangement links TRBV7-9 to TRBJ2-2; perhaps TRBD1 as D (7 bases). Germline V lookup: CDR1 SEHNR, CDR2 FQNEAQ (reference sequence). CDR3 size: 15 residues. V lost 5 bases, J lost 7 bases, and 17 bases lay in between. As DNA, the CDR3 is TGTGCCAGCAGCCCCCCAGGGGGGCAAGACGGGGAGCTGTTTTTT. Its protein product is CASSPPGGQDGELFF.

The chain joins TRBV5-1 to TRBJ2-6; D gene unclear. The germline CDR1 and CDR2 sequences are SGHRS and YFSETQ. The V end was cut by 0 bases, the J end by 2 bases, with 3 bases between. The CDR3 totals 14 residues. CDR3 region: CASSLDPGANVLTF. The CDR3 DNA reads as TGCGCCAGCAGCTTGGATCCTGGGGCCAACGTCCTGACTTTC. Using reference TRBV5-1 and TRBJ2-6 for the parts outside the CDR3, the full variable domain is KAGVTQTPRYLIKTRGQQVTLSCSPISGHRSVSWYQQTPGQGLQFLFEYFSETQRNKGNFPGRFSGRQFSNSRSEMNVSTLELGDSALYLCASSLDPGANVLTFGAGSRLTVL.

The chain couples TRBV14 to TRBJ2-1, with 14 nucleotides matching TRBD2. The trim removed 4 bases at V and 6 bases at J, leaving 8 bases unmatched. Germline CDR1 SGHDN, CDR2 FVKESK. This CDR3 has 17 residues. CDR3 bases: TGTGCCAGCAGCCGCCGACTAGCGGGGGGGCCGGGCAATGAGCAGTTCTTC. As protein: CASSRRLAGGPGNEQFF.

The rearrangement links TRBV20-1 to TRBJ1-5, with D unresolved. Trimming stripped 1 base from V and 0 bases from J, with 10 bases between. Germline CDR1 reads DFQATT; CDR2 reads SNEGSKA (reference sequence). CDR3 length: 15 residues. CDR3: CSARGGAYSNQPQHF. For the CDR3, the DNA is TGCAGTGCTAGAGGCGGCGCGTATAGCAATCAGCCCCAGCATTTT.

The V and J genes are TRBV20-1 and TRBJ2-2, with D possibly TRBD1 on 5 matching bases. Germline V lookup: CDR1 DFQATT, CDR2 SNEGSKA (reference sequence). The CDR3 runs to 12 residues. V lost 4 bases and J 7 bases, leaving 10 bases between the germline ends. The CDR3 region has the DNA TGCAGTGCTAAGGGGAATGGCGGGGAGCTGTTTTTT. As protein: CSAKGNGGELFF.

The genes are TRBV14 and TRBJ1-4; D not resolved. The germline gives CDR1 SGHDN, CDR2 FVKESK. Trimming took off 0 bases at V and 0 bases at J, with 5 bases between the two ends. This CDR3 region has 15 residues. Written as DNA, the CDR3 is TGTGCCAGCAGCCAAGAGATTGCAACTAATGAAAAACTGTTTTTT. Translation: CASSQEIATNEKLFF. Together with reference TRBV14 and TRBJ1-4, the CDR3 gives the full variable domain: EAGVTQFPSHSVIEKGQTVTLRCDPISGHDNLYWYRRVMGKEIKFLLHFVKESKQDESGMPNNRFLAERTGGTYSTLKVQPAELEDSGVYFCASSQEIATNEKLFFGSGTQLSVL.